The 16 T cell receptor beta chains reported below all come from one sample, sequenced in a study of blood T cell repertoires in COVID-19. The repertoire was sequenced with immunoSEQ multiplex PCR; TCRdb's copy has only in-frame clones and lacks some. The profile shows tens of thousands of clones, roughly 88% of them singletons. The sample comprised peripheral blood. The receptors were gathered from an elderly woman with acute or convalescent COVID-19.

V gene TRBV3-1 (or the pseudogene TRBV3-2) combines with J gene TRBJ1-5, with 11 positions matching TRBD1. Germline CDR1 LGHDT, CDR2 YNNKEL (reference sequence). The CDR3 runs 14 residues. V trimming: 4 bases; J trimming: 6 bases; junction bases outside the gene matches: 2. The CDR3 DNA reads TGTGCCAGCAGCCTTGGACAGGGGGCTCAGCCCCAGCATTTT. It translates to CASSLGQGAQPQHF.

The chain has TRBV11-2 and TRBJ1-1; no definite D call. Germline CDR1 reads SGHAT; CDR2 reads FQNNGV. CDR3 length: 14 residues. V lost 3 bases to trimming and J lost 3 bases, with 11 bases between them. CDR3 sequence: CASSLTRGYTEAFF. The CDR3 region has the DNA TGTGCCAGCAGCTTGACCCGAGGGTACACTGAAGCTTTCTTT.

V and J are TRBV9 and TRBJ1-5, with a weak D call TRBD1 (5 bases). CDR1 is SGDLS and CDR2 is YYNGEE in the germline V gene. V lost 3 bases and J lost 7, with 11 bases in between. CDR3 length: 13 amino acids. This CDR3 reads CASSGTGVQPQHF. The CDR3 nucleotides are TGTGCCAGCAGCGGTACAGGAGTGCAGCCCCAGCATTTT.

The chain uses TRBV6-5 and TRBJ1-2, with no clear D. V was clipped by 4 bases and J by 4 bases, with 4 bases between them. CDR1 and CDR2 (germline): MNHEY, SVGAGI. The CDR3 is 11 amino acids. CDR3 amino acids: CASSSSYGYTF. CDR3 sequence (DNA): TGTGCCAGCAGTTCCAGCTATGGCTACACCTTC.

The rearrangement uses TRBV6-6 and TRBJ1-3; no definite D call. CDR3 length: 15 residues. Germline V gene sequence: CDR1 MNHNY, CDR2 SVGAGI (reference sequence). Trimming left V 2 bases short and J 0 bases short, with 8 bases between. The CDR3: CASSYGGDSGNTIYF. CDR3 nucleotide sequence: TGTGCCAGCAGTTACGGAGGCGACTCTGGAAACACCATATATTTT.

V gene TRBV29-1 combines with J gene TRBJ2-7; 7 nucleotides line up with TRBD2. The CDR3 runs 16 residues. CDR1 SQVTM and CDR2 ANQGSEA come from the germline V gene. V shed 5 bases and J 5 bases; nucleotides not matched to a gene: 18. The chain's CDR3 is CSVLGASMGLTHEQYF. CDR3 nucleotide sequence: TGCAGCGTTTTAGGGGCAAGCATGGGACTAACCCACGAGCAGTACTTC.

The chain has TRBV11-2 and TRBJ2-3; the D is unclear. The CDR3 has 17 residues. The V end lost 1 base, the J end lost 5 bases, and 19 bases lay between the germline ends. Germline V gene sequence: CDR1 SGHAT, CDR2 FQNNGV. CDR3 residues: CASSLGRLGSYVDTQYF. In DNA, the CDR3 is TGTGCCAGCAGCTTAGGCCGGCTAGGTAGTTATGTAGATACGCAGTATTTT.

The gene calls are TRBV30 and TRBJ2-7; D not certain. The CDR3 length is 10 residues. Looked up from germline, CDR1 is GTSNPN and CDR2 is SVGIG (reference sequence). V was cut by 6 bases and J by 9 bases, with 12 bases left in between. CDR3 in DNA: TGTGCCTGCCAAACCTCGGGGCAGTACTTC. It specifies CACQTSGQYF.

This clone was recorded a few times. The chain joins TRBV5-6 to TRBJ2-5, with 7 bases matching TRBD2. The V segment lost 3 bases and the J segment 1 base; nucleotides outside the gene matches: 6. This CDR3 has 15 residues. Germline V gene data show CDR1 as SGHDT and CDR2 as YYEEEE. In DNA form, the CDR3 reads TGTGCCAGCAGCTGGGGCGGGGGAGCCCAAGAGACCCAGTACTTC. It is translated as CASSWGGGAQETQYF.

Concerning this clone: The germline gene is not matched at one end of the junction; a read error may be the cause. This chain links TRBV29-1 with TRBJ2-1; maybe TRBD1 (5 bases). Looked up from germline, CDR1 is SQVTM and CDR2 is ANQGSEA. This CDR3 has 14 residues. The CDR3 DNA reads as TGCAGCGCTGAAACAGGCTTAGGCTACAATGAGCAGTTCTTC. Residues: CSAETGLGYNEQFF.

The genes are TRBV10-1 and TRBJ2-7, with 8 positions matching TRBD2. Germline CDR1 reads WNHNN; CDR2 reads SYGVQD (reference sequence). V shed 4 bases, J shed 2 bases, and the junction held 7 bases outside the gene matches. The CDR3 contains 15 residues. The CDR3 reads CASSANSGTPYEQYF. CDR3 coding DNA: TGCGCCAGCAGTGCGAATAGCGGGACACCCTACGAGCAGTACTTC.

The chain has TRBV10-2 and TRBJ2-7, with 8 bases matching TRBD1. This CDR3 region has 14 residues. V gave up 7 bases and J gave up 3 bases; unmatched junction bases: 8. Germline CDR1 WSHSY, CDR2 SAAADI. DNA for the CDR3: TGCGCCAGCACGGACAGGGCGAGGGTCTACGAGCAGTACTTC. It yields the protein CASTDRARVYEQYF.

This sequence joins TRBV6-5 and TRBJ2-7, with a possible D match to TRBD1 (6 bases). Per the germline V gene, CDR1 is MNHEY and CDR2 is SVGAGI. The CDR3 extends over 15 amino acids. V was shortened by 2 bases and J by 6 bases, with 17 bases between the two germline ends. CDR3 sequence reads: CASSYRQAETAEQYF. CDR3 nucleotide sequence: TGTGCCAGCAGTTACCGACAGGCCGAAACGGCCGAGCAGTACTTC.

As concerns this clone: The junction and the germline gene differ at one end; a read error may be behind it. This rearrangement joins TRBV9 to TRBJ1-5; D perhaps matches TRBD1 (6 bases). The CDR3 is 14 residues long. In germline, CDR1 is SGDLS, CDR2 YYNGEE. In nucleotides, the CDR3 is TGTGCCACCAGCCAGGGGCCTTCCAATCAGCCCCAGCATTTT. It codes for CATSQGPSNQPQHF.

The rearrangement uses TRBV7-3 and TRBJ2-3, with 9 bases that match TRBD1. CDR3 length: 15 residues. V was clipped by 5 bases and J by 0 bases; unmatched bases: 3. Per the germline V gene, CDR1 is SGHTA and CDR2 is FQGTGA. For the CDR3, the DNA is TGTGCCAGCAGCCGACAGGGGGAAAGCACAGATACGCAGTATTTT. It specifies CASSRQGESTDTQYF.

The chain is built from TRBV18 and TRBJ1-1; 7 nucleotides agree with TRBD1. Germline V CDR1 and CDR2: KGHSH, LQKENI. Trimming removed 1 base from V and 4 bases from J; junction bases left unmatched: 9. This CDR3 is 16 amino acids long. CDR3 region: CASSPLQDSGGTEAFF. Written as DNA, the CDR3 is TGTGCCAGCTCACCACTTCAGGATTCAGGGGGCACTGAAGCTTTCTTT.